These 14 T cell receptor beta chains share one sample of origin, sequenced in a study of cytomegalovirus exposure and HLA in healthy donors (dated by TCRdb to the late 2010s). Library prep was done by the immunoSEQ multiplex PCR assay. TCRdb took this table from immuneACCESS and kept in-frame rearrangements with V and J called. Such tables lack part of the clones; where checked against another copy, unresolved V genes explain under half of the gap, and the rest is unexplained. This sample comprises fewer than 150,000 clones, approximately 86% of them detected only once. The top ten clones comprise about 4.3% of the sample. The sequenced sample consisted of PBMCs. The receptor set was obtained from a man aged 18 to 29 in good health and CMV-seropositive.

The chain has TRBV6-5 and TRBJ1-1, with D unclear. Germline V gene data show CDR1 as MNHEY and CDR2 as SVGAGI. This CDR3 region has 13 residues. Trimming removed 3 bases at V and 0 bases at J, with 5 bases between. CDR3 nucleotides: TGTGCCAGCAGTTATTCCGTGAACACTGAAGCTTTCTTT. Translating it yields CASSYSVNTEAFF.

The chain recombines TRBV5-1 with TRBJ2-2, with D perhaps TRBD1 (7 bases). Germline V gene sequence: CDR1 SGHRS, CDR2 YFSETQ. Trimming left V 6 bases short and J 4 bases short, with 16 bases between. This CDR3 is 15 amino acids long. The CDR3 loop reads CASNDQGGSTGELFF. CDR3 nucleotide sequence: TGCGCCAGCAACGATCAGGGGGGAAGCACCGGGGAGCTGTTTTTT.

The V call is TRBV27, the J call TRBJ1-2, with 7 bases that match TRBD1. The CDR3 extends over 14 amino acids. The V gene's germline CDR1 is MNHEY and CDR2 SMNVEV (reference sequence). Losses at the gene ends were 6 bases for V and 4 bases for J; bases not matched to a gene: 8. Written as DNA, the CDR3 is TGTGCCAGCAGCAACAGGGGAACGGGCTATGGCTACACCTTC. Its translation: CASSNRGTGYGYTF.

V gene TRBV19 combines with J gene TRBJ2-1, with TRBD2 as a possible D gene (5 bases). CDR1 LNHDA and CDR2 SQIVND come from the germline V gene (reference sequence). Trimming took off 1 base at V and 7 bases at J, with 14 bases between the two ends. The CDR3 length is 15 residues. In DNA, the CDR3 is TGTGCCAGTAGTATAGGAACGGAAGAGGGTAATGAGCAGTTCTTC. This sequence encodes CASSIGTEEGNEQFF.

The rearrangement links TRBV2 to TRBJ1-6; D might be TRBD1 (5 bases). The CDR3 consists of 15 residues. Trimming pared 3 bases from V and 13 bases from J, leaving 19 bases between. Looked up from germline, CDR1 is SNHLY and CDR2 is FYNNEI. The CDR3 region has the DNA TGTGCCAGCAGTGACGCAGGGCCAGTCGAAATGCCCCTCCACTTT. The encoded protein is CASSDAGPVEMPLHF.

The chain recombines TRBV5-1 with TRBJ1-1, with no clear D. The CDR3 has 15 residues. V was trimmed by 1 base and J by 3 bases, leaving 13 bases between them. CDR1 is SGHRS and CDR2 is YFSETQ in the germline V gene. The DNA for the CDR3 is TGCGCCAGCAGCTTGATTATTGGCGGGGACACTGAAGCTTTCTTT. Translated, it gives CASSLIIGGDTEAFF.

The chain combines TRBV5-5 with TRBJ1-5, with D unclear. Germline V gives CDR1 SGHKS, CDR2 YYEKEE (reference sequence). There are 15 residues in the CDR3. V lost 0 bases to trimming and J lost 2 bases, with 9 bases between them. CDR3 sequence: CASSLGGVGNQPQHF. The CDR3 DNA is TGTGCCAGCAGCTTGGGAGGAGTGGGCAATCAGCCCCAGCATTTT.

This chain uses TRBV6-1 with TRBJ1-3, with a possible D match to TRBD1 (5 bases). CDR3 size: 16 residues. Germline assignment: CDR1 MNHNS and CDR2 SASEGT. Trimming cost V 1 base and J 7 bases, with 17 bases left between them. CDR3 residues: CASSEGYRRLENTIYF. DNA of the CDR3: TGTGCCAGCAGTGAAGGGTACAGGCGGCTGGAGAACACCATATATTTT.

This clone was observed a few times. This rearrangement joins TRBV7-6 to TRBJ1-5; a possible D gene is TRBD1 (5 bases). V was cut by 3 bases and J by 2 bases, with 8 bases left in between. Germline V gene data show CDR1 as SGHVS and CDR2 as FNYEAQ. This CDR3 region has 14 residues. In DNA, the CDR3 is TGTGCCAGCAGCTTTGAACAGGGCAATCAGCCCCAGCATTTT. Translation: CASSFEQGNQPQHF.

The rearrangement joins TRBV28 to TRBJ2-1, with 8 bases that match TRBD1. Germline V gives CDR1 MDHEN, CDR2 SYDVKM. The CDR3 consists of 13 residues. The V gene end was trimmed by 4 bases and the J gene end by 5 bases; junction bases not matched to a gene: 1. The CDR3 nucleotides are TGTGCCAGCAGTTCGGGACAGGACAATGAGCAGTTCTTC. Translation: CASSSGQDNEQFF.

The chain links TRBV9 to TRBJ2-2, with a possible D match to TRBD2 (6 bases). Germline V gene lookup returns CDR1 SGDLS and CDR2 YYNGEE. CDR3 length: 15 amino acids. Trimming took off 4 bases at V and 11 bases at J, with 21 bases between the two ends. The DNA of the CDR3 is TGTGCCAGCAGCACCCAGGGACTGGTGCTGGAAGAGCTGTTTTTT. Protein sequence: CASSTQGLVLEELFF.

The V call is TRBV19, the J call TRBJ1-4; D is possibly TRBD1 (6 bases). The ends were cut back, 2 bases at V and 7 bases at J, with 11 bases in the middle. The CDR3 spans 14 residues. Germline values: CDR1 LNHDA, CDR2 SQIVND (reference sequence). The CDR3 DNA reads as TGTGCCAGTAGTATAAGGGGGTCCCGTGAAAAACTGTTTTTT. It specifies CASSIRGSREKLFF.

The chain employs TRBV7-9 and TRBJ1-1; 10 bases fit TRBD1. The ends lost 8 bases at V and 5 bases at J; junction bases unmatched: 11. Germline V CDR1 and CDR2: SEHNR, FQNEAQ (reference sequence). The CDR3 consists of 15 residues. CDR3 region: CASLLDRGRFTEAFF. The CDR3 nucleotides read TGTGCCAGCTTATTAGACAGGGGGCGATTTACTGAAGCTTTCTTT.

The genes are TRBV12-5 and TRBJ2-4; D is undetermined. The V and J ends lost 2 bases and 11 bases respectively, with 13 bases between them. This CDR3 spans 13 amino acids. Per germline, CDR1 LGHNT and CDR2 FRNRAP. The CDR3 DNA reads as TGTGCTAGTGGTTTGCCACCCGGGTCCTTTCAGTACTTC. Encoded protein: CASGLPPGSFQYF.